These 25 T cell receptor beta chains were sequenced from one sample in a study of T cells in Graves' hyperthyroidism and ophthalmopathy. Amplification yielded TCR beta CDR3 regions, with RNA transcripts as the source. HTBI primers were the set used in a first-round RT-PCR of the TCR CDR3. TCRdb independently ran MiXCR on the multiplex PCR reads; one entry per CDR3 protein. The table shows 490,000 or so distinct CDR3 sequences, with about 22% occurring only once. Material: blood. The receptors derive from a woman between 65 and 79 years old with Graves' ophthalmopathy.

In this sample, this clonotype turned up a few times. One end of the junction is discordant with germline, which a read error may explain. The rearrangement joins TRBV28 to TRBJ2-1; D perhaps matches TRBD2 (5 bases). Germline assignment: CDR1 MDHEN and CDR2 SYDVKM. The CDR3 consists of 14 residues. CDR3 loop: CASSFSDSYNGQFF. The CDR3 DNA sequence: TGTGCCAGCAGTTTTAGCGACTCCTACAATGGGCAGTTCTTC.

The chain joins TRBV19 to TRBJ2-7; 7 bases are a match to TRBD1. This CDR3 spans 17 amino acids. Trimming took 4 bases from V and 3 from J; bases not matched to a gene: 15. CDR1 and CDR2 from the germline V gene are LNHDA and SQIVND (reference sequence). The CDR3 loop is CASSTTRTGEKYYEQYF. CDR3 DNA sequence: TGTGCCAGTAGTACAACGCGAACAGGGGAGAAATACTACGAGCAGTACTTC.

In its sample, this clonotype was seen many times. The rearrangement uses TRBV12-3 or TRBV12-4 and TRBJ1-6, with D hard to call. Between the trimmed V and J ends, which lost 3 bases and 9 bases, there was a span of 6 bases. This CDR3 has 12 amino acids. CDR3 residues: CASSFFRSPLHF. In nucleotides, the CDR3 is TGTGCCAGCAGTTTTTTTCGTTCACCCCTCCACTTT.

This clonotype was counted once. This may stem from a read error, because a much larger clone lies one nucleotide away. A read error is likely, as this CDR3 ends without the conserved phenylalanine or tryptophan. The chain couples TRBV5-1 to TRBJ2-7; perhaps D is TRBD1 or TRBD2 (6 bases each). Germline CDR1 reads SGHRS; CDR2 reads YFSETQ. The CDR3 is 13 residues long. The germline V and J ends were trimmed by 3 bases and 3 bases, with 10 bases remaining between them. The CDR3 sequence is CASSSGAFYEQYL. The CDR3 DNA follows: TGCGCCAGCAGCTCGGGGGCCTTCTACGAGCAGTACCTC.

This clonotype came up a few times. The chain links TRBV20-1 to TRBJ2-7, with 10 bases matching TRBD2. V lost 1 base to trimming and J lost 4 bases; unmatched junction nucleotides: 13. The CDR3 is made up of 17 amino acids. Germline CDR1 is DFQATT and CDR2 is SNEGSKA (reference sequence). CDR3 nucleotide sequence: TGCAGTGCTAGAGGACCGGGCGGGGCTAGCGGGAGATACGAGCAGTACTTC. Translated, it gives CSARGPGGASGRYEQYF.

The V gene is TRBV7-8, the J gene TRBJ1-5, with TRBD1 matching 8 bases. The CDR3 runs to 16 residues. The V gene's germline CDR1 is SGHVS and CDR2 FQNEAQ. Unmatched junction bases numbered 11, after V lost 5 bases and J lost 5 bases. The CDR3: CASSLKHRGNDQPQHF. The CDR3 DNA reads as TGTGCCAGCAGCCTTAAACACAGGGGGAATGATCAGCCCCAGCATTTT.

The genes are TRBV6-1 and TRBJ2-7; the D gene could be TRBD1 or TRBD2 (5 bases each). V was trimmed by 6 bases and J by 7 bases, leaving 16 bases between them. Germline V CDR1 and CDR2: MNHNS, SASEGT. This CDR3 is built from 13 residues. This CDR3 reads CASRPGTLGEQYF. As DNA, the CDR3 is TGTGCCAGCAGACCCGGGACCCTGGGGGAGCAGTACTTC.

The chain links TRBV6-2 or TRBV6-3 to TRBJ2-1; 10 bases are a match to TRBD2. Looked up from germline, CDR1 is MNHEY and CDR2 is SVGEGT. This CDR3 is built from 16 residues. The V segment lost 6 bases and the J segment 1 base; nucleotides outside the gene matches: 6. As DNA, the CDR3 is TGTGCCAGCAGCACCCCTAGCGGGAGATCCTACAATGAGCAGTTCTTC. This translates into CASSTPSGRSYNEQFF.

This sequence joins TRBV15 and TRBJ2-3; tentative D call: TRBD1 (5 bases). Trimming pared 5 bases from V and 2 bases from J, leaving 14 bases between. Germline-derived CDR1 and CDR2 are LNHNV and YYDKDF (reference sequence). There are 15 residues in the CDR3. CDR3 coding DNA: TGTGCCACCAGCGCGCGAGGACAATCCACAGATACGCAGTATTTT. This sequence encodes CATSARGQSTDTQYF.

The J gene is TRBJ2-2, the V gene TRBV7-3, with TRBD2 matching over 9 bases. V shed 5 bases, J shed 8 bases, and the junction held 9 bases outside the gene matches. Germline CDR1 reads SGHTA; CDR2 reads FQGTGA. CDR3 size: 15 residues. The DNA for the CDR3 is TGTGCCAGCAGCCCCGCAGTAGCGGGAGCGGGGGAGCTGTTTTTT. Translation: CASSPAVAGAGELFF.

The V and J genes are TRBV9 and TRBJ2-3; D possibly corresponds to TRBD1 (6 bases). This CDR3 region has 14 residues. The germline V gene has CDR1 SGDLS and CDR2 YYNGEE. V dropped 1 base and J dropped 5 bases, with 11 bases sitting between them. CDR3 in amino acids: CASSVRGRGDTQYF. Here the CDR3 DNA reads TGTGCCAGCAGCGTACGGGGCAGGGGAGATACGCAGTATTTT. Complete variable domain (other parts from reference TRBV9 and TRBJ2-3): DSGVTQTPKHLITATGQRVTLRCSPRSGDLSVYWYQQSLDQGLQFLIQYYNGEERAKGNILERFSAQQFPDLHSELNLSSLELGDSALYFCASSVRGRGDTQYFGPGTRLTVL.

In its sample, this clonotype was seen a few times. The chain is built from TRBV15 and TRBJ2-7; TRBD2 aligns across 7 bases. This CDR3 is built from 14 residues. With 5 bases clipped from V and 7 bases from J, the junction kept 11 bases outside the gene matches. Per germline, CDR1 LNHNV and CDR2 YYDKDF (reference sequence). In DNA, the CDR3 is TGTGCCACCAGCCCTGGGAGGGAGGCGGGGGAGCAGTACTTC. It translates to CATSPGREAGEQYF.

This clonotype was seen repeatedly, ten times or more. The chain recombines TRBV11-1 with TRBJ1-4; D uncertain. V lost 3 bases to trimming and J lost 4 bases, with 6 bases between them. Germline V gene sequence: CDR1 SGHAT, CDR2 FQDESV (reference sequence). The CDR3 spans 13 residues. The CDR3 loop is CASSFAGNEKLFF. CDR3 coding DNA: TGTGCCAGCAGCTTTGCGGGTAATGAAAAACTGTTTTTT.

This chain links TRBV30 with TRBJ1-1, with a possible D match to TRBD1 (5 bases). Between the trimmed V and J ends, which lost 2 bases and 9 bases, there was a span of 13 bases. Germline lookup yields CDR1 GTSNPN and CDR2 SVGIG (reference sequence). The length of the CDR3 is 12 residues. The CDR3 loop is CAWSRDLPKAFF. In nucleotides, the CDR3 is TGTGCCTGGAGTCGGGACCTTCCGAAAGCTTTCTTT. Using reference TRBV30 and TRBJ1-1 for the parts outside the CDR3, the full variable domain is SQTIHQWPATLVQPVGSPLSLECTVEGTSNPNLYWYRQAAGRGLQLLFYSVGIGQISSEVPQNLSASRPQDRQFILSSKKLLLSDSGFYLCAWSRDLPKAFFGQGTRLTVV.

The chain combines TRBV20-1 with TRBJ2-5; D not certain. CDR1 is DFQATT and CDR2 is SNEGSKA in the germline V gene (reference sequence). Trimming took off 7 bases at V and 0 bases at J, with 9 bases between the two ends. The CDR3 runs 12 residues. The CDR3, as DNA: TGCAGTGGTGTCGCTGACCAAGAGACCCAGTACTTC. Translating gives CSGVADQETQYF.

This chain joins TRBV2 and TRBJ2-3, with unresolved D. Trimming took off 1 base at V and 4 bases at J, with 12 bases between the two ends. Germline CDR1 SNHLY, CDR2 FYNNEI. The CDR3 contains 15 residues. The CDR3 loop reads CASSEVRISPDTQYF. DNA of the CDR3: TGTGCCAGCAGTGAAGTGAGGATTTCCCCAGATACGCAGTATTTT.

The DNA of the CDR3 is TGTGCCAGTAGTATAGATGGGAGAATAACAGATACGCAGTATTTT. Its translation: CASSIDGRITDTQYF. The chain joins TRBV19 to TRBJ2-3; D perhaps matches TRBD2 (5 bases). The CDR3 spans 15 residues. The germline V gene encodes CDR1 LNHDA and CDR2 SQIVND (reference sequence). V dropped 0 bases and J dropped 3 bases, with 10 bases sitting between them. The full variable domain, completed using reference TRBV19 and TRBJ2-3, is DGGITQSPKYLFRKEGQNVTLSCEQNLNHDAMYWYRQDPGQGLRLIYYSQIVNDFQKGDIAEGYSVSREKKESFPLTVTSAQKNPTAFYLCASSIDGRITDTQYFGPGTRLTVL.

The gene calls are TRBV19 and TRBJ1-5; D call uncertain. Germline values: CDR1 LNHDA, CDR2 SQIVND (reference sequence). Trimming removed 7 bases from V and 1 base from J, with 17 bases in between. CDR3 length: 16 amino acids. CDR3 sequence reads: CASNNGESFSNQPQHF. CDR3 sequence (DNA): TGTGCCAGTAATAATGGAGAGTCCTTCAGCAATCAGCCCCAGCATTTT. The full variable domain, rest sourced from reference TRBV19 and TRBJ1-5, is DGGITQSPKYLFRKEGQNVTLSCEQNLNHDAMYWYRQDPGQGLRLIYYSQIVNDFQKGDIAEGYSVSREKKESFPLTVTSAQKNPTAFYLCASNNGESFSNQPQHFGDGTRLSIL.

The gene calls are TRBV10-2 and TRBJ2-3, with a possible D match to TRBD2 (6 bases). This CDR3 has 11 amino acids. Germline values: CDR1 WSHSY, CDR2 SAAADI. V was shortened by 6 bases and J by 11 bases, with 12 bases between the two germline ends. The CDR3 nucleotides read TGCGCCAGCAGGACGGGGGTCGGGCAGTATTTT. This sequence encodes CASRTGVGQYF.

There are a few counts of this clonotype. The chain has TRBV11-3 and TRBJ2-1; no clear D. Trimming took off 5 bases at V and 4 bases at J, with 15 bases between the two ends. Per the germline V gene, CDR1 is SGHNT and CDR2 is YENEEA. The CDR3 loop spans 15 amino acids. The CDR3 nucleotides read TGTGCCAGCAGCGCAGTCCCGACTGGGTACAATGAGCAGTTCTTC. Residues: CASSAVPTGYNEQFF.

V and J are TRBV6-5 and TRBJ1-2, with 8 bases fitting TRBD1. The V segment lost 0 bases and the J segment 4 bases; nucleotides outside the gene matches: 4. The CDR3 loop spans 15 amino acids. Germline V lookup: CDR1 MNHEY, CDR2 SVGAGI. CDR3 nucleotide sequence: TGTGCCAGCAGTTACTCCCAGGGGGCCCTCTATGGCTACACCTTC. This gives the protein CASSYSQGALYGYTF.

A few counts support this clonotype. The genes are TRBV6-2 or TRBV6-3 and TRBJ1-2; no firm D call. The CDR3 runs 13 residues. The germline gives CDR1 MNHEY, CDR2 SVGEGT. The ends were cut back, 0 bases at V and 4 bases at J, with 6 bases in the middle. The chain's CDR3 is CASSYSDFYGYTF. In nucleotides, the CDR3 is TGTGCCAGCAGTTACTCAGACTTCTATGGCTACACCTTC.

The chain couples TRBV6-5 to TRBJ2-2; 8 bases line up with TRBD1. V shed 2 bases and J 3 bases; nucleotides not matched to a gene: 8. CDR1 and CDR2 from the germline V gene are MNHEY and SVGAGI. The CDR3 is 17 residues long. CDR3 in DNA: TGTGCCAGCAGTTACGATTTGTGGACAGGGTACACCGGGGAGCTGTTTTTT. Its protein is CASSYDLWTGYTGELFF.

The CDR3 sequence: CASRETMPDTQYF. Here the CDR3 DNA reads TGCGCCAGCAGGGAGACTATGCCAGATACGCAGTATTTT. This rearrangement joins TRBV10-2 to TRBJ2-3; tentatively, D is TRBD2 (5 bases). Per germline, CDR1 WSHSY and CDR2 SAAADI. The CDR3 spans 13 residues. Trimming left V 6 bases short and J 4 bases short, with 11 bases between.

The genes are TRBV3-1 and TRBJ1-6; D remains unclear. The length of the CDR3 is 11 residues. V was cut by 2 bases and J by 9 bases, with 2 bases left in between. Germline V gene data show CDR1 as LGHDT and CDR2 as YNNKEL (reference sequence). CDR3 nucleotides: TGTGCCAGCAGCCAAAGTTCACCCCTCCACTTT. Its protein is CASSQSSPLHF.